The TCR beta chain described here comes from a study of blood T cell repertoires in COVID-19. About the research overall: From T cells, B-cell-depleted T cells, or PBMCs came the material, which was cDNA or gDNA.

V lost 1 base to trimming and J lost 5 bases; unmatched junction nucleotides: 8. This CDR3 region has 15 residues. Germline V gives CDR1 SGHRS, CDR2 YFSETQ. Cohort 3 donors counted as recovered after two negative PCRs, clearance, or resolved symptoms. Clones were sequenced by immunoSEQ multiplex PCR, and TCRdb holds only the in-frame ones, with some missing. The sample yields approximately 250,000 clones, 85% to 90% seen once. The V and J genes are TRBV5-1 and TRBJ2-7, with 8 bases identical to TRBD2. Specimen: PBMCs or T cells enriched from blood (not recorded which). This TCR was recovered from a woman aged 25 to 39 who had recovered from COVID-19. For the CDR3, the DNA is TGCGCCAGCAGCTTGTTCAGCGGGAGTTTGGACGAGCAGTACTTC. Its protein product is CASSLFSGSLDEQYF.